These T cell receptor beta chains were read from a single sample in a study of blood T cell repertoires in COVID-19. Sequencing used immunoSEQ multiplex PCR; TCRdb keeps in-frame clones, though not all of them. The sample yields 150,000 to 180,000 clones, 80% to 90% seen once. The sequenced sample consisted of peripheral blood. The receptors here all came from a woman aged 70-85 years with acute or convalescent COVID-19. CDR3s include the opening cysteine and the closing phenylalanine or tryptophan. Fields, in order: clone size, V gene, J gene, D gene, CDR3 protein, CDR3 DNA. D genes are given only for firm matches. Size values are once, few and many counts, or a class for expanded clones, and some rows have none.

>-|TRBV6-2/TRBV6-3|TRBJ2-5|TRBD2
CASSYGGLAVGLETQYF
TGTGCCAGCAGTTACGGGGGACTAGCGGTCGGCCTAGAGACCCAGTACTTC
>once|TRBV2|TRBJ2-5|-
CAGQTAQETQYF
TGTGCCGGGCAGACAGCACAAGAGACCCAGTACTTC
>-|TRBV2|TRBJ1-5|-
CASGRYSNQPQHF
TGTGCCAGCGGCCGATATAGCAATCAGCCCCAGCATTTT
>-|TRBV19|TRBJ2-5|TRBD1
CASSGQGGRETQYF
TGTGCCAGTAGCGGACAGGGGGGTCGGGAGACCCAGTACTTC
>-|TRBV28|TRBJ2-6|-
CASSLYAPPYGANVLTF
TGTGCCAGCAGTTTATACGCGCCTCCCTATGGGGCCAACGTCCTGACTTTC
>-|TRBV2|TRBJ2-1|-
CASREQQRSSYNEQFF
TGTGCCAGCAGGGAGCAACAGCGGAGCTCCTACAATGAGCAGTTCTTC
>once|TRBV4-3|TRBJ1-6|-
CASSLQTDSYNSPLHF
TGCGCCAGCAGCCTCCAGACAGACTCCTATAATTCACCCCTCCACTTT
>-|TRBV6-6|TRBJ2-1|TRBD2
CASSLAGANNEQFF
TGTGCCAGCAGTCTAGCGGGGGCCAACAATGAGCAGTTCTTC
>once|TRBV6-5|TRBJ1-2|TRBD1
CASSKLSGQFYGYTF
TGTGCCAGCAGCAAACTGTCGGGACAGTTCTATGGCTACACCTTC
>-|TRBV9|TRBJ2-1|TRBD1
CASSVGTGNRNNEQFF
TGTGCCAGCAGCGTAGGGACAGGGAATAGGAACAATGAGCAGTTCTTC
>-|TRBV5-5|TRBJ2-3|-
CASSLSQSTDTQYF
TGTGCCAGCAGCTTGTCCCAGAGCACAGATACGCAGTATTTT
>-|TRBV12-3/TRBV12-4|TRBJ2-1|-
CASKGTGYNEQFF
TGTGCCAGCAAAGGGACTGGGTACAATGAGCAGTTCTTC
>-|TRBV28|TRBJ1-1|-
CASSLGGNTEAFF
TGTGCCAGCAGTCTCGGGGGGAACACTGAAGCTTTCTTT
>-|TRBV6-6|TRBJ1-2|TRBD1
CASSSPGQRNSYTF
TGTGCCAGCAGCTCTCCGGGACAGAGAAATAGCTACACCTTC
>-|TRBV4-2|TRBJ2-2|-
CASSQDTGWVTGELFF
TGTGCCAGCAGCCAAGACACGGGGTGGGTCACCGGGGAGCTGTTTTTT
>once|TRBV27|TRBJ1-4|-
CASSQGFDEKLFF
TGTGCCAGCAGCCAGGGCTTCGACGAAAAACTGTTTTTT
>-|TRBV7-2|TRBJ1-2|-
CASSPAPRNYGYTF
TGTGCCAGCAGCCCCGCCCCCAGAAACTATGGCTACACCTTC
>-|TRBV21-1|TRBJ2-3|-
CASSRRGGFPDTQYF
TGTGCCAGCAGCAGGCGGGGGGGCTTTCCAGATACGCAGTATTTT
>-|TRBV19|TRBJ1-2|-
CASSIAGDGYTF
TGTGCCAGTAGTATAGCGGGGGATGGCTACACCTTC
>-|TRBV9|TRBJ1-3|-
CASSVAGGEGNTIYF
TGTGCCAGCAGCGTAGCGGGGGGCGAAGGAAACACCATATATTTT
>-|TRBV19|TRBJ1-1|TRBD1
CASGDRGTGSTEAFF
TGTGCCAGTGGAGACAGGGGGACCGGGAGCACTGAAGCTTTCTTT
>-|TRBV14|TRBJ1-2|-
CASSQNYKGRFTF
TGTGCCAGCAGCCAGAACTACAAGGGGCGGTTCACCTTC
>-|TRBV5-1|TRBJ2-6|-
CASYRGGSGANVLTF
TGCGCCAGCTACAGGGGGGGCTCTGGGGCCAACGTCCTGACTTTC
>-|TRBV19|TRBJ1-6|-
CASSPRLYGGSPLHF
TGTGCCAGTAGTCCGAGGCTTTATGGCGGTTCACCCCTCCACTTT
>-|TRBV30|TRBJ1-5|TRBD1
CACLRDRGNQPQHF
TGTGCCTGTCTCCGGGACAGGGGCAATCAGCCCCAGCATTTT
>-|TRBV2|TRBJ1-2|-
CASSENLADGYTF
TGTGCCAGCAGTGAAAATCTAGCGGATGGCTACACCTTC
>-|TRBV10-1|TRBJ2-3|TRBD1
CASRGQNTDTQYF
TGCGCCAGCAGGGGACAGAACACAGATACGCAGTATTTT
>-|TRBV4-1|TRBJ1-5|TRBD1
CASSPGTGADNQPQHF
TGCGCCAGCAGTCCCGGGACAGGGGCGGACAATCAGCCCCAGCATTTT
>-|TRBV7-9|TRBJ2-7|-
CASSLGDEQYF
TGTGCCAGCAGCCTCGGGGACGAGCAGTACTTC
>-|TRBV11-1|TRBJ2-3|TRBD2
CASSLAAGGPQGTDTQYF
TGTGCCAGCAGCTTAGCAGCGGGGGGGCCCCAGGGCACAGATACGCAGTATTTT
>-|TRBV7-9|TRBJ2-4|-
CASSLIREKEGAKNIQYF
TGTGCCAGCAGCTTAATCAGGGAAAAGGAGGGCGCCAAAAACATTCAGTACTTC
>-|TRBV3-1/TRBV3-2|TRBJ2-1|TRBD1
CASSPDRARYQGEQFF
TGTGCCAGCAGCCCGGACAGGGCCAGGTATCAGGGTGAGCAGTTCTTC
>-|TRBV28|TRBJ2-5|TRBD2
CASSTRLALKAETQYF
TGTGCCAGCAGTACAAGACTAGCGCTTAAAGCAGAGACCCAGTACTTC
>-|TRBV5-1|TRBJ2-5|TRBD1
CASSLMRQGAQGETQYF
TGCGCCAGCAGCTTGATGAGACAGGGGGCCCAGGGGGAGACCCAGTACTTC
>-|TRBV19|TRBJ2-1|TRBD2
CASSTPGGHTKKEQFF
TGTGCCAGTAGTACCCCGGGAGGTCATACTAAAAAAGAGCAGTTCTTC
>-|TRBV5-1|TRBJ2-5|-
CASSLDSQTQYF
TGCGCCAGCAGCTTGGACAGCCAGACCCAGTACTTC
>few|TRBV2|TRBJ2-7|TRBD2
CASRAGLVSSYEQYF
TGTGCCAGCAGAGCTGGACTAGTCAGCTCCTACGAGCAGTACTTC
>-|TRBV18|TRBJ1-5|-
CASSPFQDLPSNQPQHF
TGTGCCAGCTCACCATTCCAGGATCTACCTAGCAATCAGCCCCAGCATTTT
>-|TRBV5-8|TRBJ1-6|TRBD1
CASSLGRGLSGVSPLHF
TGTGCCAGCAGCTTGGGAAGGGGGCTCTCCGGGGTTTCACCCCTCCACTTT
>-|TRBV28|TRBJ1-2|-
CASSLGPTGYTF
TGTGCCAGCAGTTTAGGGCCAACTGGCTACACCTTC
>-|TRBV3-1/TRBV3-2|TRBJ1-2|-
CASSQVRGREVSGYTF
TGTGCCAGCAGCCAAGTTAGGGGACGGGAGGTTTCTGGCTACACCTTC
>-|TRBV3-1/TRBV3-2|TRBJ1-1|TRBD1
CASSQPQGGLSEAFF
TGTGCCAGCAGCCAACCACAGGGGGGACTCTCTGAAGCTTTCTTT
>once|TRBV29-1|TRBJ2-7|-
CSVRGTDTYEQYF
TGCAGCGTTCGGGGGACAGATACCTACGAGCAGTACTTC
>-|TRBV5-5|TRBJ1-3|-
CASSLSVGSGNTIYF
TGTGCCAGCAGCCTATCCGTCGGCTCTGGAAACACCATATATTTT
>-|TRBV20-1|TRBJ2-7|TRBD2
CSASGTSGGSYEQYF
TGCAGTGCTAGTGGGACTAGCGGGGGGTCGTACGAGCAGTACTTC
>-|TRBV7-8|TRBJ1-2|-
CASSLVGSGKSPSNYGYTF
TGTGCCAGCAGCTTAGTTGGATCGGGGAAGAGTCCTTCTAACTATGGCTACACCTTC
>-|TRBV27|TRBJ2-3|TRBD2
CASSFSSGGESTDTQYF
TGTGCCAGCAGTTTCTCTAGCGGGGGTGAGAGCACAGATACGCAGTATTTT
>-|TRBV5-1|TRBJ1-2|TRBD1
CASSMDRAGYTF
TGCGCCAGCAGCATGGACAGGGCTGGCTACACCTTC
>-|TRBV2|TRBJ1-2|-
CASSVNRVYGYTF
TGTGCCAGCAGTGTGAACAGAGTCTATGGCTACACCTTC
>-|TRBV29-1|TRBJ1-2|TRBD1
CSVGTGRNYGYTF
TGCAGCGTTGGGACAGGGAGGAACTATGGCTACACCTTC
>-|TRBV7-9|TRBJ2-4|TRBD1
CASSDVSSGTGTKNIQYF
TGTGCCAGCAGCGACGTCTCCTCCGGGACAGGGACCAAAAACATTCAGTACTTC
>-|TRBV18|TRBJ2-4|TRBD1
CASSPSTGQGRGAKNIQYF
TGTGCCAGCTCACCTTCCACAGGACAGGGAAGGGGAGCCAAAAACATTCAGTACTTC
>-|TRBV10-3|TRBJ1-2|-
CAISESDAVGYTF
TGTGCCATCAGTGAGTCCGATGCGGTAGGCTACACCTTC